A selection of T cell receptor beta chains follows, all from one sample in a study of cytotoxic CD8 clonotypes in ibrutinib-treated CLL. The data were produced by immunoSEQ multiplex PCR, yet TCRdb's version contains in-frame clones alone and is incomplete. This table holds 90,000 to 95,000 clones, approximately 80% found once. The input for sequencing was PBMCs, taken after 24 months of ibrutinib treatment. The source of these receptors is a human donor with chronic lymphocytic leukemia. The conserved cysteine and the conserved F or W are not part of the CDR3 here. The order of the fields is J gene, clone size, V gene, CDR3 protein. Clone sizes are given selectively: once, few, many, or a class where the clone is expanded.

TRBJ1-1 NA TRBV9 ASSRRGDSIPNTEAF
TRBJ2-2 NA TRBV2 ATPRTSGENTGELF
TRBJ1-1 NA TRBV5-1 ASSLEDSKFTEAF
TRBJ1-1 NA TRBV6-5 ASSSIIQDTNTEAF
TRBJ2-3 NA TRBV28 ASCRQGLPGTDTQY
TRBJ1-5 NA TRBV7-2 ASSPQGRNQPQH
TRBJ1-5 NA TRBV19 ASSIDRGGHQPQH
TRBJ1-1 NA TRBV2 ASNGGTGMNTEAF
TRBJ2-3 NA TRBV7-2 ASSLNWWSTDTQY
TRBJ2-1 NA TRBV18 ASSPVGQSANEQF
TRBJ1-1 few TRBV27 ASSLYPSLTGGMWAF
TRBJ2-1 NA TRBV2 ASSVGRTYNEQF
TRBJ1-2 once TRBV7-8 ASSPRDSSYGYT
TRBJ2-3 NA TRBV9 ASSLRTGRGTDTQY
TRBJ1-5 few TRBV28 ASSFYGTGNQPQH
TRBJ2-7 NA TRBV4-2 ASSPTPAYTYEQY
TRBJ1-1 few TRBV29-1 SVERGPEAF
TRBJ1-2 NA TRBV5-1 ASSLDIRDRVNGYT
TRBJ2-7 NA TRBV7-2 ASSLSSGYEQY
TRBJ1-5 NA TRBV28 ASSPTGRPDQPQH
TRBJ2-7 NA TRBV7-2 ASILTRDRGHEQY
TRBJ2-1 NA TRBV5-1 ASSSSSGRYSYNEQF
TRBJ2-7 NA TRBV15 ATSRVLGRGEQY
TRBJ1-6 NA TRBV18 ASSRDYGTGGNSPLH
TRBJ2-1 NA TRBV5-6 ASQGGTSSYNEQF
TRBJ1-2 NA TRBV28 ASRRGGAFVVGYT
TRBJ2-1 once TRBV29-1 SVEGVQGRVRDEQF
TRBJ1-5 NA TRBV7-2 ASSRGGNQPQH
TRBJ2-5 NA TRBV6-1 ASSELRGQGTQY
TRBJ2-2 NA TRBV9 ASSVGTGVLKNTGELF
TRBJ1-1 NA TRBV19 ASSIGQGVTEAF
TRBJ2-6 NA TRBV27 ASSLSSRSSGANVLT
TRBJ2-7 few TRBV29-1 SAWTGGKYEQY
TRBJ2-2 NA TRBV5-4 ASSLRTGRSDTGELF
TRBJ1-5 NA TRBV19 ASSSSPFGQRYQPQH
TRBJ1-2 NA TRBV28 ASTRASPLYGYT
TRBJ2-5 NA TRBV19 ASSTGQGREETQY